These 2 T cell receptor beta chains came from one sample sequenced in a study of blood T cell repertoires in COVID-19 (dated by TCRdb to the early 2020s). Libraries came from the immunoSEQ multiplex PCR assay. TCRdb holds this immuneACCESS table with in-frame rearrangements only. Some clones are missing; in checked studies, unresolved V genes explain under half, and the rest has no known cause. For this sample the table gives around 170,000 clones, of which about 80% were detected only once. Approximately 15% of the sample lies in the top ten. The sample comprised PBMCs or T cells enriched from blood (not recorded which). These receptor sequences come from a man between 60 and 70 years old who had been exposed to COVID-19.

The rearrangement links TRBV30 to TRBJ2-1; TRBD2 might be the D (5 bases). This CDR3 spans 14 amino acids. The germline V gene encodes CDR1 GTSNPN and CDR2 SVGIG (reference sequence). The V end lost 3 bases, the J end lost 7 bases, and 16 bases lay between the germline ends. CDR3 protein: CAWRRPERRNEQFF. CDR3 nucleotides: TGTGCCTGGAGGAGACCAGAACGGAGGAATGAGCAGTTCTTC.

The rearrangement joins TRBV24-1 to TRBJ2-1; TRBD2 matches at 9 bases. Germline V gene sequence: CDR1 KGHDR, CDR2 SFDVKD. CDR3 length: 15 residues. After removal of 5 bases from V and 1 base from J, the junction contained 2 bases not matched to a gene. The CDR3 DNA reads TGTGCCACCAGTGCCAGCGGGGGGTCCTACAATGAGCAGTTCTTC. This codes for CATSASGGSYNEQFF.